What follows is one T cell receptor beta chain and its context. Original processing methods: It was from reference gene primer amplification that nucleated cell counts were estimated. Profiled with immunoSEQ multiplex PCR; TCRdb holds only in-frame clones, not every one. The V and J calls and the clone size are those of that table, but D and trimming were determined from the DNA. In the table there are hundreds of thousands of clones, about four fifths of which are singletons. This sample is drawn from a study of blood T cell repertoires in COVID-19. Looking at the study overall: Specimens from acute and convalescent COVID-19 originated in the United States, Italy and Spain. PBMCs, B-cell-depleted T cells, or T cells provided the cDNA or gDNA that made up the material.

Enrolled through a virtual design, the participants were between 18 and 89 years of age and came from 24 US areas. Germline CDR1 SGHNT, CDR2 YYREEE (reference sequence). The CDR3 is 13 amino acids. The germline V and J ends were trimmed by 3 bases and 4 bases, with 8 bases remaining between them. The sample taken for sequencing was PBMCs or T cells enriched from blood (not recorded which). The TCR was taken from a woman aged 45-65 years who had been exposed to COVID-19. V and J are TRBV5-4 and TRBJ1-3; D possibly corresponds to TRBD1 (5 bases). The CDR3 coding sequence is TGTGCCAGCAGCTCGGGACTCGGAAACACCATATATTTT. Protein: CASSSGLGNTIYF.